This is a list of T cell receptor beta chains from one sample in a study of breast tumors, draining lymph nodes, adjacent tissues. From the multiplex PCR reads, TCRdb called clonotypes with MiXCR, one entry per CDR3 protein. The sample consists of 200,000 to 250,000 distinct CDR3 sequences, about 30% of them appearing once. The specimen was axillary lymph node tissue. The source of these receptors is a female donor with breast cancer. Some clones in this sample may be carry-over from other donors' samples. CDR3s include the opening cysteine and the closing phenylalanine or tryptophan. A D gene is named only where the DNA matches it firmly. The listing skips clone size in some rows; elsewhere it reads once, few, many or a size class.

J gene	D gene	clone size	V gene	CDR3 protein	CDR3 DNA
TRBJ2-3	TRBD2	many	TRBV9	CASSVSLAGGILTDTQYF	TGTGCCAGCAGCGTAAGTCTAGCGGGAGGGATACTTACAGATACGCAGTATTTT
TRBJ2-5	.	.	TRBV10-3	CANDREGETQYF	TGTGCCAACGACAGGGAGGGTGAGACCCAGTACTTC
TRBJ1-5	.	many	TRBV6-5	CASRPHQGGGQPQHF	TGTGCCAGCAGACCCCACCAAGGGGGGGGTCAGCCCCAGCATTTT
TRBJ2-1	.	few	TRBV3-1	CASSQETGRGYNEQFF	TGTGCCAGCAGCCAAGAGACGGGGAGGGGGTACAATGAGCAGTTCTTC
TRBJ1-5	TRBD1	many	TRBV19	CASSPRDRAAFNQPQHF	TGTGCCAGTAGTCCCAGGGACAGGGCCGCATTCAATCAGCCCCAGCATTTT
TRBJ2-3	TRBD2	many	TRBV10-3	CAISGTSGTDTQYF	TGTGCCATCAGTGGGACTAGCGGGACAGATACGCAGTATTTT
TRBJ2-1	.	many	TRBV3-1	CASSQAERVLFF	TGTGCCAGCAGCCAAGCCGAGCGGGTGCTGTTCTTC
TRBJ2-1	.	many	TRBV12-3/TRBV12-4	CASRGGDEQFF	TGTGCCAGCAGAGGCGGGGATGAGCAGTTCTTC
TRBJ2-1	.	many	TRBV5-1	CASQPEAGTYNEQFF	TGCGCCAGCCAGCCGGAGGCGGGAACCTACAATGAGCAGTTCTTC
TRBJ1-5	.	many	TRBV20-1	CSASVGSYQPQHF	TGCAGTGCTAGTGTGGGTTCTTATCAGCCCCAGCATTTT
TRBJ2-1	.	many	TRBV9	CASSVARGNEQFF	TGTGCCAGCAGCGTTGCAAGGGGGAATGAGCAGTTCTTC
TRBJ2-1	TRBD2	many	TRBV7-6	CASSFNSGSFDEQFF	TGTGCCAGCAGCTTCAATAGCGGGAGTTTTGATGAGCAATTCTTC
TRBJ2-1	.	many	TRBV9	CASSESGYNEQFF	TGTGCCAGCAGCGAGAGCGGCTACAATGAGCAGTTCTTC
TRBJ2-1	.	.	TRBV27	CASSFSGEAYDEQFF	TGTGCCAGCAGTTTTTCGGGAGAAGCCTACGATGAGCAGTTCTTC
TRBJ2-2	.	many	TRBV6-5	CASSYEQGLTAGELFF	TGTGCCAGCAGTTACGAGCAGGGATTAACGGCCGGGGAGCTGTTTTTT
TRBJ2-5	TRBD2	.	TRBV20-1	CSATGLAGGRETQYF	TGCAGTGCTACAGGTCTAGCGGGAGGGAGAGAGACCCAGTACTTC
TRBJ2-1	.	many	TRBV7-2	CASSFEEQFF	TGTGCCAGCAGCTTCGAAGAGCAGTTCTTC
TRBJ2-7	TRBD1	.	TRBV6-6	CASSLTGGGYEQYF	TGTGCCAGCAGTCTGACAGGGGGTGGTTACGAGCAGTACTTC
TRBJ1-6	TRBD1	.	TRBV4-2	CASSQGTGAPLHF	TGTGCCAGCAGCCAAGGGACAGGGGCACCCCTCCACTTT
TRBJ2-6	.	many	TRBV6-2/TRBV6-3	CASSYRGRGANVLTF	TGTGCCAGCAGTTACAGGGGACGCGGGGCCAACGTCCTGACTTTC
TRBJ1-6	TRBD1	many	TRBV29-1	CSPNDRGGSPLHF	TGCAGCCCGAACGACAGGGGGGGTTCACCCCTCCACTTT
TRBJ2-1	TRBD2	many	TRBV29-1	CSVRLAGDQFF	TGCAGCGTTCGTCTAGCGGGAGATCAGTTCTTC
TRBJ2-2	.	many	TRBV20-1	CSARERESGTGELFF	TGCAGTGCAAGGGAACGGGAGAGCGGCACCGGGGAGCTGTTTTTT
TRBJ2-1	.	many	TRBV19	CASSIWGAHSDEQFF	TGTGCCAGTAGTATATGGGGGGCTCACTCAGATGAGCAGTTCTTC
TRBJ2-1	TRBD2	many	TRBV9	CASSPRLAGGRNEQFF	TGTGCCAGCAGCCCCCGACTAGCGGGGGGGAGGAATGAGCAGTTCTTC
TRBJ1-4	.	.	TRBV7-9	CASSSGDGATDTQGRWNNEKLFF	TGTGCCAGCAGCTCAGGGGACGGAGCCACAGATACGCAGGGAAGGTGGAATAATGAAAAACTGTTTTTT
TRBJ2-3	TRBD1	many	TRBV7-8	CASSERTGDPTDTQYF	TGTGCCAGCAGCGAACGGACAGGGGATCCCACAGATACGCAGTATTTT
TRBJ1-1	TRBD1	few	TRBV30	CAWAVQGAIYTEAFF	TGTGCCTGGGCAGTACAGGGGGCTATCTACACTGAAGCTTTCTTT
TRBJ2-4	TRBD2	many	TRBV15	CATSRDESGGGGTKNIQYF	TGTGCCACCAGCAGAGATGAGTCGGGGGGTGGCGGGACCAAAAACATTCAGTACTTC
TRBJ1-5	TRBD1	many	TRBV19	CASSQRQGWQPQHF	TGTGCCAGTAGCCAGAGACAGGGTTGGCAGCCCCAGCATTTT
TRBJ2-3	TRBD2	many	TRBV7-6	CASSPLGLVTDTQYF	TGTGCCAGCAGCCCCCTGGGACTAGTTACAGATACGCAGTATTTT
TRBJ1-5	TRBD1	many	TRBV7-2	CASAQNRGDQPQHF	TGTGCCAGCGCGCAGAACAGGGGGGACCAGCCCCAGCATTTT
TRBJ2-5	.	many	TRBV3-1	CASSQFAGKTQYF	TGTGCCAGCAGCCAATTTGCTGGGAAGACCCAGTACTTC
TRBJ1-2	TRBD1	many	TRBV7-2	CASSKGTGSYGYTF	TGTGCCAGCAGCAAAGGGACAGGATCTTATGGCTACACCTTC
TRBJ1-4	TRBD1	many	TRBV28	CASKVDRGPEKLFF	TGTGCCAGCAAGGTGGACAGGGGGCCTGAAAAACTGTTTTTT
TRBJ1-5	TRBD1	.	TRBV11-3	CASSFGTGDQPQHF	TGTGCCAGCAGCTTTGGGACAGGGGATCAGCCCCAGCATTTT
TRBJ1-5	TRBD1	many	TRBV29-1	CSVEETGIGNQPQHF	TGCAGCGTTGAAGAGACAGGGATAGGCAATCAGCCCCAGCATTTT
TRBJ1-6	TRBD1	many	TRBV6-5	CASSYSPGQGGSPLHF	TGTGCCAGCAGTTACTCGCCGGGACAGGGAGGCTCACCCCTCCACTTT
TRBJ1-4	.	.	TRBV24-1	CATSDRPGTLGRTNEKLFF	TGTGCCACCAGTGACCGTCCCGGGACATTGGGCAGAACTAATGAAAAACTGTTTTTT
TRBJ1-5	.	.	TRBV5-1	CASSLAPDNTQHF	TGCGCCAGCAGCTTGGCGCCAGATAATACCCAGCATTTT
TRBJ2-4	TRBD2	.	TRBV6-1	CASSFLASGGNIAKNIQYF	TGTGCCAGCAGTTTTCTCGCTAGCGGAGGGAATATAGCCAAAAACATTCAGTACTTC
TRBJ2-1	TRBD2	many	TRBV5-1	CASSFGLAGYNEQFF	TGCGCCAGCAGCTTCGGACTAGCGGGATACAATGAGCAGTTCTTC
TRBJ2-6	TRBD1	many	TRBV19	CASTTGQGFGTGANVLTF	TGTGCCAGCACTACTGGACAGGGCTTCGGGACTGGGGCCAACGTCCTGACTTTC
TRBJ2-5	.	.	TRBV14	CASSPLCGQEPQSF	TGTGCCAGCAGCCCCCTCTGTGGTCAAGAGCCCCAGTCCTTC
TRBJ1-2	.	many	TRBV28	CASSFLANYGYTF	TGTGCCAGCAGTTTTCTGGCTAACTATGGCTACACCTTC
TRBJ2-6	.	.	TRBV20-1	CSARDRGTGANVLTF	TGCAGTGCTAGAGATCGCGGAACTGGGGCCAACGTCCTGACTTTC